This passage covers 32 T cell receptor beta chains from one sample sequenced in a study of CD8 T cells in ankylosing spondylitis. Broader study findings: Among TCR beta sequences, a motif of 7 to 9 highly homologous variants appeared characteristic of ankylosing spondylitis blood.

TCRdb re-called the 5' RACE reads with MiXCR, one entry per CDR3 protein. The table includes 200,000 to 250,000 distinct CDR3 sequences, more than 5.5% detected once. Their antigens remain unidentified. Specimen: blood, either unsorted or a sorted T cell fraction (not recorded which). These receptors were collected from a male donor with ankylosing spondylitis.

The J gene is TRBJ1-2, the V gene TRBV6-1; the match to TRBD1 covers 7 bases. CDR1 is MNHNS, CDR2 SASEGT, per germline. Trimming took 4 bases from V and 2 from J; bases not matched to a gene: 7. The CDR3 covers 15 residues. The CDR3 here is CASSGRGQQNYGYTF. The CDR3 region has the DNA TGTGCCAGCAGTGGGAGGGGACAGCAGAACTATGGCTACACCTTC.

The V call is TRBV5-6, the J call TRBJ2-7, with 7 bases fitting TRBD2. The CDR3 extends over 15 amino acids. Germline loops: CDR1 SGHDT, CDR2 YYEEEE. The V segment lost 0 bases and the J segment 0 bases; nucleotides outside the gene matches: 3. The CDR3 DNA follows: TGTGCCAGCAGCTTGGATGGCGGGGGCTCCTACGAGCAGTACTTC. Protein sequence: CASSLDGGGSYEQYF.

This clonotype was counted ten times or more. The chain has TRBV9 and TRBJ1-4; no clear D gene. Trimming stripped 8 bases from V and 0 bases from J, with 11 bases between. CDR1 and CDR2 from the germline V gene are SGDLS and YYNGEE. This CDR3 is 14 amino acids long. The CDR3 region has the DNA TGTGCCAGTACCGACGGGGCAACTAATGAAAAACTGTTTTTT. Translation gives CASTDGATNEKLFF.

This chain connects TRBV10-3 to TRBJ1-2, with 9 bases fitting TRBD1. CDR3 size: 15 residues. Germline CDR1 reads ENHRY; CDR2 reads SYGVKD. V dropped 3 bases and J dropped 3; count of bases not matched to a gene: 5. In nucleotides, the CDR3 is TGTGCCATCAGTGACCGGGACAGGGAGGACTATGGCTACACCTTC. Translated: CAISDRDREDYGYTF.

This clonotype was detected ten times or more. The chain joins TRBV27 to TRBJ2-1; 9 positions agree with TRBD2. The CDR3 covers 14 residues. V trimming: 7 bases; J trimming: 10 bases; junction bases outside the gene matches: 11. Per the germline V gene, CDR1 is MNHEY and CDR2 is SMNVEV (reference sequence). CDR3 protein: CASTYIAGGEEQFF. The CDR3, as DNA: TGTGCCAGCACCTACATCGCGGGGGGGGAGGAGCAGTTCTTC.

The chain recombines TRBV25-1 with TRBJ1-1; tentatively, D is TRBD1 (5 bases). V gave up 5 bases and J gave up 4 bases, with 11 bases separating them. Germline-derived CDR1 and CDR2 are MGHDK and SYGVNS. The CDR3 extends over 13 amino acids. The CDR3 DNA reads TGTGCCAGCAGTAGAGCAGGGAGCACTGAAGCTTTCTTT. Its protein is CASSRAGSTEAFF. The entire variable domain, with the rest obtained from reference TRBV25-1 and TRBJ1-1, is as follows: EADIYQTPRYLVIGTGKKITLECSQTMGHDKMYWYQQDPGMELHLIHYSYGVNSTEKGDLSSESTVSRIRTEHFPLTLESARPSHTSQYLCASSRAGSTEAFFGQGTRLTVV.

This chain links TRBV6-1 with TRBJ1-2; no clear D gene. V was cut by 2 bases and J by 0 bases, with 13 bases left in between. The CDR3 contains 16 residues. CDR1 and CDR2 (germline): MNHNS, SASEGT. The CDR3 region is CASSERSPRPNYGYTF. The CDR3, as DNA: TGTGCCAGCAGTGAACGGTCCCCCAGACCTAACTATGGCTACACCTTC.

This chain's CDR3 is CATSEGLNTGELFF. Here the CDR3 DNA reads TGTGCCACCAGTGAGGGCCTAAACACCGGGGAGCTGTTTTTT. The rearrangement links TRBV24-1 to TRBJ2-2; D ambiguous. The CDR3 extends over 14 amino acids. Germline V gene sequence: CDR1 KGHDR, CDR2 SFDVKD. Between the trimmed V and J ends, which lost 4 bases and 2 bases, there was a span of 7 bases.

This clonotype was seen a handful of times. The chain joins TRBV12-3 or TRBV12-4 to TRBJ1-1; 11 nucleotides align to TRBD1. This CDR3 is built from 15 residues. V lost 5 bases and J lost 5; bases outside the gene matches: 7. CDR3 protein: CASSPEGQGETEAFF. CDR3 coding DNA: TGTGCCAGCAGTCCCGAGGGACAGGGGGAGACTGAAGCTTTCTTT.

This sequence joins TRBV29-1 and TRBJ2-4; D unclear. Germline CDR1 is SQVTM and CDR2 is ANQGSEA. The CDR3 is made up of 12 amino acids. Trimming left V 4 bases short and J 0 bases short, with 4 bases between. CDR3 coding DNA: TGCAGCGTTGTTCTAGCCAAAAACATTCAGTACTTC. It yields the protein CSVVLAKNIQYF.

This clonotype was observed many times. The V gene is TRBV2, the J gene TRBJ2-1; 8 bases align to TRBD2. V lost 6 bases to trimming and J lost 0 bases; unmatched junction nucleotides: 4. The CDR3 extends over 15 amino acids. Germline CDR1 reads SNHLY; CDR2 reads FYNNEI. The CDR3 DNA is TGTGCCAGCAGGTTAGCGGGAAACTCCTACAATGAGCAGTTCTTC. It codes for CASRLAGNSYNEQFF.

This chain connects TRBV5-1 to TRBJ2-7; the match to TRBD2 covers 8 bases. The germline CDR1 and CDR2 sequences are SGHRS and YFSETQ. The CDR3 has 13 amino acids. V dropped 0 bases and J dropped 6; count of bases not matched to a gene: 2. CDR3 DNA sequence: TGCGCCAGCAGCTTGGGAGCGGGGGTCGAGCAGTACTTC. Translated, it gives CASSLGAGVEQYF. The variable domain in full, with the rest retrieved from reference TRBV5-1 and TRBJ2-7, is KAGVTQTPRYLIKTRGQQVTLSCSPISGHRSVSWYQQTPGQGLQFLFEYFSETQRNKGNFPGRFSGRQFSNSRSEMNVSTLELGDSALYLCASSLGAGVEQYFGPGTRLTVT.

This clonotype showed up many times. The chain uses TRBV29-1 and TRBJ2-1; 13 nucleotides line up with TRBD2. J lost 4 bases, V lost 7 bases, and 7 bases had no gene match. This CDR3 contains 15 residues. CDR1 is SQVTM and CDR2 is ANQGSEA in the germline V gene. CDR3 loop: CSEAGTSGVYNEQFF. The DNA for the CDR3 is TGCAGCGAGGCCGGGACTAGCGGGGTGTACAATGAGCAGTTCTTC.

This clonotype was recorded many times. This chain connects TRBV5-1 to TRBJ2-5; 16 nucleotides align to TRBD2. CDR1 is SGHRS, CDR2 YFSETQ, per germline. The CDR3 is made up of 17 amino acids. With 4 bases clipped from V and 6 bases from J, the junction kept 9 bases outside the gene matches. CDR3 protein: CASSAGLAGGYQKTQYF. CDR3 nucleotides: TGCGCCAGCAGCGCGGGACTAGCGGGAGGGTATCAAAAGACCCAGTACTTC.

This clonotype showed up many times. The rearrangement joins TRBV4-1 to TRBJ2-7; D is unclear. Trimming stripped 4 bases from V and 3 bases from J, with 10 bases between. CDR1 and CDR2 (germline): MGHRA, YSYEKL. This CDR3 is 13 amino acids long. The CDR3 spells CASSPGRRYEQYF. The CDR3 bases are TGCGCCAGCAGCCCCGGTAGGCGCTACGAGCAGTACTTC.

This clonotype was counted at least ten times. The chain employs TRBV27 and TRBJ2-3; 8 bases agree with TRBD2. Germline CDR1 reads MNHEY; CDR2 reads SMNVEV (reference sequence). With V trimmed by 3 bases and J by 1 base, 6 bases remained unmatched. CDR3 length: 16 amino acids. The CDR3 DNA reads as TGTGCCAGCAGTTTGGGACTAGTTAAAGGCACAGATACGCAGTATTTT. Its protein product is CASSLGLVKGTDTQYF.

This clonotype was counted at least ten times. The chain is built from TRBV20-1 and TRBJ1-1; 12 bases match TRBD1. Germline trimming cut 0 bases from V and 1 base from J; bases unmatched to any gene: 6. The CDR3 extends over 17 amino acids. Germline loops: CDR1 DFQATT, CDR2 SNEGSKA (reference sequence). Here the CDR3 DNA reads TGCAGTGCTAGAGAAGGGACAGGGGGCTTATGGAACACTGAAGCTTTCTTT. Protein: CSAREGTGGLWNTEAFF.

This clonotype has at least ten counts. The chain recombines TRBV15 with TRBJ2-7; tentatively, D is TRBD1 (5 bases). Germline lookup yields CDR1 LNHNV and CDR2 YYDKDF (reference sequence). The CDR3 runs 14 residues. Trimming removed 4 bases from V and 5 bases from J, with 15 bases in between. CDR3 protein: CATSTRQIQNEQYF. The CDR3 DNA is TGTGCCACCAGCACTAGACAGATCCAGAACGAGCAGTACTTC.

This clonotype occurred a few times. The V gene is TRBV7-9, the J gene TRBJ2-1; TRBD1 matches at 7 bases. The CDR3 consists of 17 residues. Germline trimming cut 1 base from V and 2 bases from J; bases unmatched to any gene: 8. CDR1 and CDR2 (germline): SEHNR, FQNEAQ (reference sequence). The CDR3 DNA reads TGTGCCAGCAGCTTAGGGTCCAACAGGGGACCCTACAATGAGCAGTTCTTC. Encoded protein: CASSLGSNRGPYNEQFF.

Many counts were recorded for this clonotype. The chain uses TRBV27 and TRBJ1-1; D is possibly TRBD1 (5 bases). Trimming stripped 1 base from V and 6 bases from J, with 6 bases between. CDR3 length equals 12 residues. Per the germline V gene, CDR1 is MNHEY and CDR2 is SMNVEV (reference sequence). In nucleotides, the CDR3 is TGTGCCAGCAGTTTATGGGGGTCTGAAGCTTTCTTT. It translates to CASSLWGSEAFF.

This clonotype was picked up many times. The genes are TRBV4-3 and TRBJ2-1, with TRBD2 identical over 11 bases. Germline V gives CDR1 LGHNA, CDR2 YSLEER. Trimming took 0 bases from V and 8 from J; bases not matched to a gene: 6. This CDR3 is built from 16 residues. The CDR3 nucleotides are TGCGCCAGCAGCCAAGATAGACTAGCGGGAAACTATGAGCAGTTCTTC. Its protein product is CASSQDRLAGNYEQFF.

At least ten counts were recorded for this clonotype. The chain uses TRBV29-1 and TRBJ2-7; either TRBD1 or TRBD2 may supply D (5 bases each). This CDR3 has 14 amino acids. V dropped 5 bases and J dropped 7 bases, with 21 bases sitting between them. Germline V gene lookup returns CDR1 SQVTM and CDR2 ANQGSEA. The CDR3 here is CSVWGPGRGLEQYF. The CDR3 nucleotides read TGCAGCGTTTGGGGCCCGGGACGGGGTTTAGAGCAGTACTTC.

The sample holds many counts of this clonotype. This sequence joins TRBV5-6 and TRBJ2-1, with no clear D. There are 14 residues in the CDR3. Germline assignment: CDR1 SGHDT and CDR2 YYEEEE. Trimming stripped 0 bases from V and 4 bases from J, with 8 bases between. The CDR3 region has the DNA TGTGCCAGCAGCTTGGCCCTAGAATACAATGAGCAGTTCTTC. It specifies CASSLALEYNEQFF.

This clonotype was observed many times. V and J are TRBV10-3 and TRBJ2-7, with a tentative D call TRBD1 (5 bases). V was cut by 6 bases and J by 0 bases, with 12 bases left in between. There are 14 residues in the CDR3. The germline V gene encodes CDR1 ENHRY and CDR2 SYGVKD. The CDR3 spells CAIRIQDLSYEQYF. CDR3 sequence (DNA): TGTGCCATCAGGATACAGGACCTCTCCTACGAGCAGTACTTC.

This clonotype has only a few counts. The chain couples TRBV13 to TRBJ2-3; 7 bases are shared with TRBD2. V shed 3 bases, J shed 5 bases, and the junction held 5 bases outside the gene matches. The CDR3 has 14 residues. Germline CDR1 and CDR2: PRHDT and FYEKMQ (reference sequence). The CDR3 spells CASSFRTRLDTQYF. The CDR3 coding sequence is TGTGCCAGCAGCTTCCGGACTAGACTAGATACGCAGTATTTT.

Written as DNA, the CDR3 is TGTGCCAGCAAAACCGGGGGGCCCGAGCAGTACTTC. It is translated as CASKTGGPEQYF. The chain employs TRBV6-6 and TRBJ2-7; D possibly corresponds to TRBD2 (7 bases). The CDR3 covers 12 residues. Trimming took 7 bases from V and 6 from J, leaving 13 bases between them. Germline loops: CDR1 MNHNY, CDR2 SVGAGI (reference sequence).

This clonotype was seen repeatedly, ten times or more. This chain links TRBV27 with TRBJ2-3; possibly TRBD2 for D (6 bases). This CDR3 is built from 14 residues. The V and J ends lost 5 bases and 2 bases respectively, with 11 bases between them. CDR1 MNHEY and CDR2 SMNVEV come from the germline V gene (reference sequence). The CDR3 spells CASSDLAPTDTQYF. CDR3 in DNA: TGTGCCAGCAGTGATCTAGCGCCCACAGATACGCAGTATTTT.

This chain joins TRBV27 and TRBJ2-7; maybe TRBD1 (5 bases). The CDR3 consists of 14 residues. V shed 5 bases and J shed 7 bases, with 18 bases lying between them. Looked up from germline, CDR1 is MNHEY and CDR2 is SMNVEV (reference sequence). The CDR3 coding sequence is TGTGCCAGCAGTAGACAGTTCCCCTACGATGAGCAGTACTTC. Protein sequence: CASSRQFPYDEQYF.

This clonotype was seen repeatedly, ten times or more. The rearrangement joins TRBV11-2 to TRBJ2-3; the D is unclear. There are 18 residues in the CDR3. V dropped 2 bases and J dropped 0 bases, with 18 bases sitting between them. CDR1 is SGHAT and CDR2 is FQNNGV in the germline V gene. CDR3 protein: CASSLSGWATTSTDTQYF. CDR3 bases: TGTGCCAGCAGCTTATCCGGTTGGGCAACCACTAGCACAGATACGCAGTATTTT. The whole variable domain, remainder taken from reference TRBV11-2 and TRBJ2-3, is EAGVAQSPRYKIIEKRQSVAFWCNPISGHATLYWYQQILGQGPKLLIQFQNNGVVDDSQLPKDRFSAERLKGVDSTLKIQPAKLEDSAVYLCASSLSGWATTSTDTQYFGPGTRLTVL.

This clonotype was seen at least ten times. The CDR3 region is CASSYGVLPYNQPQHF. For the CDR3, the DNA is TGTGCCAGCAGTTACGGAGTCCTTCCTTACAATCAGCCCCAGCATTTT. The gene calls are TRBV6-2 or TRBV6-3 and TRBJ1-5, with D hard to call. Trimming took 2 bases from V and 3 from J, leaving 14 bases between them. The CDR3 consists of 16 residues. Looked up from germline, CDR1 is MNHEY and CDR2 is SVGEGT.

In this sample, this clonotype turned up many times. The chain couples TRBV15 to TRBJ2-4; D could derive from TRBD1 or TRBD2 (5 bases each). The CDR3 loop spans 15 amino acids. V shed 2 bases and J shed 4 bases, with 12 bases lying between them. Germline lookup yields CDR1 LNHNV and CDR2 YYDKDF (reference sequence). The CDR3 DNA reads TGTGCCACCAGCAGAAGTGGGACGGCTAAAAACATTCAGTACTTC. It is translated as CATSRSGTAKNIQYF.

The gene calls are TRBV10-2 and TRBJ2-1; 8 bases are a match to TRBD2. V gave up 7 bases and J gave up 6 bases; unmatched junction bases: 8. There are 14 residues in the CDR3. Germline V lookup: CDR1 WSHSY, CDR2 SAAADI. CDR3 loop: CASTPQRGPNEQFF. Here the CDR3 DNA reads TGCGCCAGCACACCCCAGCGGGGGCCCAATGAGCAGTTCTTC.